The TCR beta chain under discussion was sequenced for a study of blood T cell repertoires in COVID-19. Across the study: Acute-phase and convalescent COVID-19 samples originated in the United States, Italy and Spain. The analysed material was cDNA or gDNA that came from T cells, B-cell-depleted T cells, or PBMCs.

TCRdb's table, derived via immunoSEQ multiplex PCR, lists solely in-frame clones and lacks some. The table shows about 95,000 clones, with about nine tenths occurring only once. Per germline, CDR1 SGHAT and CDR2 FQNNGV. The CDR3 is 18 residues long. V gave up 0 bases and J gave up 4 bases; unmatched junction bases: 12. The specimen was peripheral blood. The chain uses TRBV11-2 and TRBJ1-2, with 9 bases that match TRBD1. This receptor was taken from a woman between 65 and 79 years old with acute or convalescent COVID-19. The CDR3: CASSLEGTGGLRSYGYTF. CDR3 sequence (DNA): TGTGCCAGCAGCTTAGAGGGAACAGGGGGCCTTCGAAGCTATGGCTACACCTTC.